A selection of T cell receptor beta chains follows, all from one sample in a study of control samples from healthy donors and cancer patients. Sequencing was performed with immunoSEQ multiplex PCR; in TCRdb, only in-frame clones are kept and a portion is missing. The sample comprises approximately 170,000 clones, around 90% of which are singletons, and 0.68% rests with the top ten. Sequencing was performed on blood. These receptors came from a woman aged 25-40 years in good health. The CDR3 runs from the conserved cysteine through the conserved F or W. The D gene is left open where the match is weak. The listing skips clone size in some rows; elsewhere it reads once, few, many or a size class.

CDR3 length	D gene	V gene	J gene	clone size	CDR3 DNA	CDR3 protein
17	-	TRBV30	TRBJ1-3	-	TGTGCCTGGAGAGTACCCAGGCCCGGGAGCTCTGGAAACACCATATATTTT	CAWRVPRPGSSGNTIYF
12	-	TRBV7-9	TRBJ1-6	-	TGTGCCAGCAGCTTAGAGGGTTCACCCCTCCACTTT	CASSLEGSPLHF
15	TRBD1	TRBV5-1	TRBJ1-4	-	TGCGCCAGCAGCCGGACAGGGTCCACTAATGAAAAACTGTTTTTT	CASSRTGSTNEKLFF
16	TRBD2	TRBV6-2/TRBV6-3	TRBJ2-1	-	TGTGCCAGCAGTTTCCGTAGCGGGAGCTCCTACAATGAGCAGTTCTTC	CASSFRSGSSYNEQFF
14	TRBD1	TRBV5-4	TRBJ2-1	-	TGTGCCAGCAGCGTAGACAGGGGGCAGGGTGAGCAGTTCTTC	CASSVDRGQGEQFF
12	-	TRBV19	TRBJ2-1	-	TGTGCCAGCTTGGGCGCGGTCGATGAGCAGTTCTTC	CASLGAVDEQFF
13	-	TRBV19	TRBJ1-6	-	TGTGCCAGTAGTATTAGGAGGGGTTCACCCCTCCACTTT	CASSIRRGSPLHF
12	-	TRBV27	TRBJ1-1	-	TGTGCCAGCAGTTTACGGGGGGGCCAAGCTTTCTTT	CASSLRGGQAFF
15	TRBD2	TRBV7-9	TRBJ2-1	-	TGTGCCAGCAGCTTACCGGGACTAGCGGGCTATGAGCAGTTCTTC	CASSLPGLAGYEQFF
18	TRBD1	TRBV7-8	TRBJ1-6	once	TGTGCCAGCAGCTTACTAACATCCGGGACAGGGCGGAATTCACCCCTCCACTTT	CASSLLTSGTGRNSPLHF
15	-	TRBV2	TRBJ1-5	-	TGTGCCAGCACTAAGGACAGTAGGAGCAATCAGCCCCAGCATTTT	CASTKDSRSNQPQHF
14	TRBD2	TRBV27	TRBJ2-1	-	TGTGCCAGCAGTCCCGGACTAGGGTACAATGAGCAGTTCTTC	CASSPGLGYNEQFF
16	-	TRBV6-5	TRBJ2-7	-	TGTGCCAGCAGTTACTCCCTCTTGGGGAGCTCCTACGAGCAGTACTTC	CASSYSLLGSSYEQYF
14	TRBD1	TRBV28	TRBJ1-5	-	TGTGCCAGCAGTAGTAGACAGGGACATCAGCCCCAGCATTTT	CASSSRQGHQPQHF
13	TRBD2	TRBV3-1/TRBV3-2	TRBJ2-7	-	TGTGCCAGCAGCCGCCCCGGGGGGTTCGAGCAGTACTTC	CASSRPGGFEQYF
15	TRBD1	TRBV7-2	TRBJ1-1	-	TGTGCCAGCAGCTTAGTAGGGGGAAGACAGGGGGCAAGTTTCTTT	CASSLVGGRQGASFF
17	TRBD2	TRBV4-3	TRBJ2-4	-	TGCGCCAGCAGCCAAAGGACTAGCGGGCTAGCCAAAAACATTCAGTACTTC	CASSQRTSGLAKNIQYF
15	TRBD2	TRBV4-1	TRBJ2-5	-	TGCGCCAGCAGCCAAGGTACGGGAGGCGGCGAGACCCAGTACTTC	CASSQGTGGGETQYF
18	-	TRBV7-3	TRBJ2-1	-	TGTGCCAGCCGCAGAGAGGGGGGCTCCTTTGAATCCTACAATGAGCAGTTCTTC	CASRREGGSFESYNEQFF
16	TRBD2	TRBV4-3	TRBJ2-3	-	TGCGCCAGCAGCCAAGATCCGGGAGGGGCCCCAGATACGCAGTATTTT	CASSQDPGGAPDTQYF
15	-	TRBV6-5	TRBJ2-3	-	TGTGCCAGCAGTTCCCTCCCCGAGGGCACAGATACGCAGTATTTT	CASSSLPEGTDTQYF
16	-	TRBV18	TRBJ2-5	-	TGTGCCAGCTCACCACCTTGGTTCCCGCCTGAAGAGACCCAGTACTTC	CASSPPWFPPEETQYF
16	-	TRBV7-6	TRBJ1-2	-	TGTGCCAGCAGCCCCAAGGAGGCGGGGGGTAACTATGGCTACACCTTC	CASSPKEAGGNYGYTF
14	-	TRBV30	TRBJ1-5	few	TGTGCCTGGAGTGTAAATGGAGGACGGCAGCCCCAGCATTTT	CAWSVNGGRQPQHF
13	TRBD1	TRBV6-2/TRBV6-3	TRBJ2-7	-	TGTGCCAGCAGTACGGACAGGGGCTACGAGCAGTACTTC	CASSTDRGYEQYF
13	-	TRBV6-5	TRBJ2-7	-	TGTGCCAGCAGGGACGACAGTTCCCACGAGCAGTACTTC	CASRDDSSHEQYF
15	-	TRBV28	TRBJ1-5	-	TGTGCCAGCACCTTCGACCCCGGGGGCAATCAGCCCCAGCATTTT	CASTFDPGGNQPQHF
15	TRBD2	TRBV5-6	TRBJ2-3	-	TGTGCCAGCAGCTTCGGTAGCGGGAGAAAAGATACGCAGTATTTT	CASSFGSGRKDTQYF
16	-	TRBV7-2	TRBJ1-2	-	TGTGCCAGCAGCTTATTATCTCTACAAGTGGGATATGGCTACACCTTC	CASSLLSLQVGYGYTF
10	-	TRBV23-1	TRBJ2-7	-	TGCGCCAGCAGCTTCTACGAGCAGTACTTC	CASSFYEQYF
13	TRBD1	TRBV18	TRBJ1-1	-	TGTGCCAGCTCAAAAGGGGACAGGGGGCAGGCTTTCTTT	CASSKGDRGQAFF
15	-	TRBV5-1	TRBJ2-3	-	TGCGCCAGCAGCCTGGCAGGGGATGGGACAGATACGCAGTATTTT	CASSLAGDGTDTQYF
13	-	TRBV7-3	TRBJ2-7	-	TGTGCCAGCAGCTTTTCCAGGAACGGCGAGCAGTACTTC	CASSFSRNGEQYF
18	TRBD2	TRBV7-3	TRBJ2-2	-	TGTGCCAGCAGTCCCCTAGCGGGAGCGTCCACACTCGGCGGGGAGCTGTTTTTT	CASSPLAGASTLGGELFF
14	-	TRBV27	TRBJ2-7	-	TGTGCCAGCAGGCCAGGAGGCCCCTCGTACGAGCAGTACTTC	CASRPGGPSYEQYF
14	TRBD2	TRBV27	TRBJ2-7	-	TGTGCCAGCAGCAGTGGGACTAGCGGGATCGAGCAGTACTTC	CASSSGTSGIEQYF
13	-	TRBV28	TRBJ1-1	-	TGTGCCAGCAGTTTAGGGACGAACACTGAAGCTTTCTTT	CASSLGTNTEAFF
15	-	TRBV19	TRBJ1-5	-	TGTGCCAGTAGCCCCGGGGGGGTCTTCAATCAGCCCCAGCATTTT	CASSPGGVFNQPQHF
13	-	TRBV12-3/TRBV12-4	TRBJ2-2	-	TGTGCCAGCAGTCAGTATAAGCCCGGGGAGCTGTTTTTT	CASSQYKPGELFF
16	TRBD1	TRBV5-1	TRBJ1-3	once	TGCGCCAGCAGCTTGGAGACAGGGAGAAGTGGAAACACCATATATTTT	CASSLETGRSGNTIYF
14	-	TRBV5-6	TRBJ2-3	-	TGTGCCAGCAGCTTGGATCCAATCTCAGATACGCAGTATTTT	CASSLDPISDTQYF
14	-	TRBV19	TRBJ1-5	few	TGTGCCAGTAGTACCGGACAGAACAATCAGCCCCAGCATTTT	CASSTGQNNQPQHF
15	-	TRBV11-1	TRBJ1-1	-	TGTGCCAGCAGCTTAGCGCCGACGGAATTTATTACGGCTTTCTTT	CASSLAPTEFITAFF
14	-	TRBV4-1	TRBJ2-1	-	TGCGCCAGCAGCCAGGGGGGGGCGGGCAATGAGCAGTTCTTC	CASSQGGAGNEQFF
15	TRBD1	TRBV9	TRBJ1-2	-	TGTGCCAGCAGCTCATACTCCGGGACAGACTATGGCTACACCTTC	CASSSYSGTDYGYTF
15	TRBD1	TRBV2	TRBJ1-5	-	TGTGCCAGCAGTGCGTCAGGGGGCTCTCGGCAGCCCCAGCATTTT	CASSASGGSRQPQHF
14	TRBD1	TRBV6-5	TRBJ1-5	-	TGTGCCAGCAGTCGACAGGGAAGCAATCAGCCCCAGCATTTT	CASSRQGSNQPQHF
15	TRBD2	TRBV7-7	TRBJ2-5	-	TGTGCTAGCAGCTCGACGCGGGGAGGGAAAGAGACCCAGTACTTC	CASSSTRGGKETQYF
14	-	TRBV7-2	TRBJ2-5	-	TGTGCCAGCAGCCTCCACATGGGGCAAGAGACCCAGTACTTC	CASSLHMGQETQYF
17	-	TRBV7-2	TRBJ1-5	few	TGTGCCAGCAGCTTAGTAACGGGACAAACTAGCAATCAGCCCCAGCATTTT	CASSLVTGQTSNQPQHF
15	TRBD2	TRBV5-1	TRBJ2-2	-	TGCGCCAGCAGCCGTAGCGGGAGTGGCACCGGGGAGCTGTTTTTT	CASSRSGSGTGELFF
15	-	TRBV10-3	TRBJ1-2	-	TGTGCCATCAGGAGGGAGGACCTAGCTAACTATGGCTACACCTTC	CAIRREDLANYGYTF
15	-	TRBV7-2	TRBJ2-2	once	TGTGCCAGCAGCTTAGGTCACACAAACACCGGGGAGCTGTTTTTT	CASSLGHTNTGELFF
12	-	TRBV12-3/TRBV12-4	TRBJ2-3	-	TGTGCCAGCACCGAGGGATCAGATACGCAGTATTTT	CASTEGSDTQYF
15	TRBD2	TRBV6-5	TRBJ2-7	-	TGTGCCAGCAGTTACGGACTAGCGGGAGTAGGGGAGCAGTACTTC	CASSYGLAGVGEQYF